One and the same sample provided the 12 T cell receptor beta chains below, sequenced in a study of blood T cell repertoires in COVID-19. Assay used: immunoSEQ multiplex PCR; TCRdb lists only in-frame clones, some missing. This sample has about 400,000 clones, with about 86% found just once. Sequencing was performed on peripheral blood. The receptors derive from a woman between 55 and 75 years old with COVID-19, enrolled during active disease.

The chain recombines TRBV18 with TRBJ2-7, with D tentatively TRBD2 (5 bases). Germline V CDR1 and CDR2: KGHSH, LQKENI. This CDR3 contains 14 residues. V gave up 2 bases and J gave up 1 base, with 9 bases separating them. DNA of the CDR3: TGTGCCAGCTCACCAGGACTTCTTTCCTACGAGCAGTACTTC. This sequence encodes CASSPGLLSYEQYF.

The chain carries TRBV25-1 and TRBJ1-5; D is uncertain. The CDR3 is 12 amino acids. Trimming left V 3 bases short and J 9 bases short, with 9 bases between. Germline V gene lookup returns CDR1 MGHDK and CDR2 SYGVNS. The CDR3 DNA sequence: TGTGCCAGCAGTGATGAGGTACGGCCCCAGCATTTT. It encodes CASSDEVRPQHF.

The chain joins TRBV6-4 to TRBJ2-5, with 10 positions matching TRBD2. V trimming: 2 bases; J trimming: 5 bases; junction bases outside the gene matches: 8. Germline-derived CDR1 and CDR2 are MRHNA and SNTAGT. The CDR3 length is 16 residues. The CDR3 reads CASSDMVAGGQETQYF. CDR3 sequence (DNA): TGTGCCAGCAGTGACATGGTAGCGGGGGGCCAGGAGACCCAGTACTTC.

This sequence joins TRBV7-8 and TRBJ2-7; D perhaps matches TRBD2 (6 bases). This CDR3 region has 16 residues. The V gene's germline CDR1 is SGHVS and CDR2 FQNEAQ. The V and J ends lost 0 bases and 3 bases respectively, with 15 bases between them. Written as DNA, the CDR3 is TGTGCCAGCAGCTTAGCGTTGAGGGCGGGGAACTACGAGCAGTACTTC. This sequence encodes CASSLALRAGNYEQYF.

The J gene is TRBJ2-3, the V gene TRBV9, with a tentative D call TRBD1 (6 bases). The CDR3 is made up of 14 amino acids. CDR1 SGDLS and CDR2 YYNGEE come from the germline V gene. V was clipped by 3 bases and J by 2 bases, with 10 bases between them. The CDR3 coding sequence is TGTGCCAGCAGCGGAGGGGGATTCACAGATACGCAGTATTTT. This codes for CASSGGGFTDTQYF.

V gene TRBV5-1 combines with J gene TRBJ2-7, with D hard to call. The germline V gene has CDR1 SGHRS and CDR2 YFSETQ. This CDR3 is 12 amino acids long. Trimming cost V 1 base and J 2 bases, with 4 bases left between them. The CDR3 sequence: CASSLQAYEQYF. DNA for the CDR3: TGCGCCAGCAGCTTGCAGGCCTACGAGCAGTACTTC. Based on the CDR3 plus reference TRBV5-1 and TRBJ2-7, the full variable domain is KAGVTQTPRYLIKTRGQQVTLSCSPISGHRSVSWYQQTPGQGLQFLFEYFSETQRNKGNFPGRFSGRQFSNSRSEMNVSTLELGDSALYLCASSLQAYEQYFGPGTRLTVT.

The chain recombines TRBV15 with TRBJ1-4; D is undetermined. V lost 5 bases and J lost 3, with 16 bases in between. This CDR3 is built from 16 residues. The germline CDR1 and CDR2 sequences are LNHNV and YYDKDF (reference sequence). CDR3 amino acids: CATSSTRLNPNEKLFF. CDR3 nucleotide sequence: TGTGCCACCAGCTCGACGAGGCTTAATCCTAATGAAAAACTGTTTTTT.

The rearrangement joins TRBV25-1 to TRBJ2-5; D possibly corresponds to TRBD1 (5 bases). V was cut by 8 bases and J by 0 bases, with 10 bases left in between. Germline CDR1 is MGHDK and CDR2 is SYGVNS. The CDR3 extends over 13 amino acids. The CDR3 DNA reads TGTGCCAGCGCAGGGAATGACCAAGAGACCCAGTACTTC. Protein: CASAGNDQETQYF.

This clone was detected once. Other DNA sequences within the sample encode an identical CDR3. This rearrangement joins TRBV9 to TRBJ1-5; D not certain. Between the trimmed V and J ends, which lost 0 bases and 4 bases, there was a span of 8 bases. This CDR3 has 14 residues. In germline, CDR1 is SGDLS, CDR2 YYNGEE. The CDR3 here is CASSVGGGNQPQHF. CDR3 bases: TGTGCCAGCAGCGTAGGTGGCGGTAATCAGCCCCAGCATTTT.

This chain connects TRBV10-3 to TRBJ1-1; D is unclear. The CDR3 length is 13 residues. The germline V gene has CDR1 ENHRY and CDR2 SYGVKD. Between the trimmed V and J ends, which lost 4 bases and 4 bases, there was a span of 10 bases. The CDR3 loop reads CAISGNGGTEAFF. The CDR3 DNA is TGTGCCATCAGTGGGAACGGAGGCACTGAAGCTTTCTTT.

This clone was seen a single time. The gene calls are TRBV7-8 and TRBJ1-2; TRBD1 aligns across 7 bases. Germline CDR1 reads SGHVS; CDR2 reads FQNEAQ. The trim removed 5 bases at V and 7 bases at J, leaving 13 bases unmatched. This CDR3 contains 15 residues. The CDR3 reads CASSPRGQDLSGYTF. CDR3 nucleotide sequence: TGTGCCAGCAGCCCACGAGGACAGGACCTCTCTGGCTACACCTTC.

The chain links TRBV19 to TRBJ1-1, with D uncertain. The CDR3 spans 15 residues. Germline CDR1 and CDR2: LNHDA and SQIVND (reference sequence). Trimming removed 2 bases from V and 1 base from J, with 11 bases in between. CDR3: CASSIPQRGNTEAFF. CDR3 bases: TGTGCCAGTAGTATACCACAGCGGGGGAACACTGAAGCTTTCTTT.